The source of this TCR beta chain is a study of blood T cell repertoires in COVID-19. Looking at the study overall: COVID-19 samples collected from the United States, Italy and Spain covered acute and convalescent phases. PBMCs, B-cell-depleted T cells, or T cells were the source of the cDNA or gDNA that made up the material.

Source study methods: The assay estimated nucleated cells by amplifying reference gene primers. Method: immunoSEQ multiplex PCR; TCRdb's copy keeps in-frame clones and lacks some. V and J calls and clone size are copied from that table; D and trimming were computed from the DNA. Counted here are some 210,000 clones, 81% occurring once; the ten biggest clones make up 8% to 9.5%. Trimming removed 5 bases at V and 9 bases at J, with 14 bases between. The CDR3 has 13 residues. Cohorts were based on clinical histories the participants reported. The rearrangement uses TRBV12-3 or TRBV12-4 and TRBJ2-1; D may be TRBD2 (5 bases). Sequencing was carried out using PBMCs or T cells enriched from blood (not recorded which). The TCR sequence derives from a woman aged 45-65 years with acute COVID-19. The CDR3 DNA reads as TGTGCCAGCAGTCTCCCCCCGGGAAGTGAGCAGTTCTTC. This gives the protein CASSLPPGSEQFF.